This entry describes one T cell receptor (beta chain). Its antigen is currently not known. No base quality values were provided; no much bigger clone lies one nucleotide off. CDR1 and CDR2 are read off the germline V gene (reference sequence) as SEHNR and FQNEAQ. Reading from cysteine to phenylalanine, the CDR3 counts 14 amino acids. Only the CDR3 region is kept as DNA, spanning 42 bases read in frame from base 1. At the junction V is shortened by 7 bases and J by 0 bases; bases outside the gene matches: 4. This sample is part of a study of CD8 T cells in ankylosing spondylitis (TCRdb year 2017). Regarding the complete study: The study profiled T cell receptor beta repertoires in healthy donors and ankylosing spondylitis patients to find disease-linked TCR variants. In total, the full study cohort was made up of nearly 110 healthy donors and 25 to 30 ankylosing spondylitis patients. Peripheral blood samples were taken, and synovial fluid was additionally collected from ankylosing spondylitis patients. Study-wide conclusions, independent of this receptor: The disease-linked clones were reported as significantly enriched in matched synovial fluid samples from ankylosing spondylitis patients. Some of the motif variants had been reported before in the synovial fluid and blood of reactive arthritis patients, a finding that suggests common disease-initiation mechanisms. A TCR beta motif made up of 7 to 9 highly homologous amino acid variants appeared to be characteristic of blood from ankylosing spondylitis patients. A CD8+ phenotype was shown by the disease-linked clones, which were found at relatively low frequencies in peripheral blood.

Instrument on record: Illumina HiSeq 2500. TCR beta libraries were prepared by quantitative 5'-RACE with molecular barcodes. The original methods were these. A new computational method based on a probabilistic model of VDJ rearrangement was used to identify disease-linked TCR variants. TCRdb trimmed the raw reads at Q25, called clones with MiXCR and kept productive beta chains. Records with the same CDR3 protein are collapsed into one entry carrying the most frequent genes and DNA. The V and J calls reflect TCRdb's pipeline rather than the authors' work. The sample profile shows 200,000 to 250,000 distinct CDR3 sequences; roughly a tenth of them were found once. Of the sample, 20% to 25% is held by the ten largest clones.

The sequence derives from a male donor with ankylosing spondylitis or in good health (not recorded which). This sequence uses TRBV7-9 and TRBJ2-7, with 9 central nucleotides matching TRBD2. Sequences were obtained from blood, either unsorted or a sorted T cell fraction (not recorded which). Here is the DNA: TGTGCCAGCAATCAGCGGGGGGACTCCTACGAGCAGTACTTC. Its coded protein is CASNQRGDSYEQYF.